The 2 T cell receptor beta chains below were found in one sample sequenced in a study of blood T cell repertoires in COVID-19. Some clones are missing from TCRdb's copy, which holds only in-frame ones; the method was immunoSEQ multiplex PCR. The data hold fewer than 250,000 clones, with 80% to 90% observed a single time. Sequenced: peripheral blood. The receptors were gathered from a man between 35 and 55 years old with acute or convalescent COVID-19.

The gene calls are TRBV18 and TRBJ2-3, with 13 positions matching TRBD2. There are 19 residues in the CDR3. The ends lost 4 bases at V and 1 base at J; junction bases unmatched: 11. From germline, CDR1 is KGHSH and CDR2 LQKENI. The CDR3 loop reads CASSLLSGGLAGGTDTQYF. CDR3 nucleotide sequence: TGTGCCAGCTCACTCCTCTCGGGAGGACTAGCGGGGGGCACAGATACGCAGTATTTT.

The gene calls are TRBV27 and TRBJ1-1; D gene ambiguous. Germline V gene data show CDR1 as MNHEY and CDR2 as SMNVEV (reference sequence). This CDR3 is built from 13 residues. The V end was cut by 0 bases, the J end by 7 bases, with 9 bases between. This CDR3 reads CASSLSGRDEAFF. The CDR3 bases are TGTGCCAGCAGTTTATCCGGACGGGATGAAGCTTTCTTT.